The 21 T cell receptor beta chains in this list originate from one sample, sequenced in a study of blood T cell repertoires in COVID-19. Repertoires were generated with immunoSEQ multiplex PCR, while TCRdb's copy carries only in-frame clones and drops some. The data show approximately 140,000 clones, 85% to 90% seen once. Sequencing was performed on peripheral blood. Receptors were obtained from a man aged 65 to 85 with active COVID-19.

This clone is a singleton in its sample. J is TRBJ2-6 and V is TRBV4-3; 7 positions agree with TRBD1. This CDR3 region has 21 residues. J gave up 0 bases and V 4 bases, and 18 bases lay outside the gene matches. Germline V gene data show CDR1 as LGHNA and CDR2 as YSLEER. The CDR3 spells CASSPKILPGQTSSGANVLTF. DNA of the CDR3: TGCGCCAGCAGCCCCAAGATCCTCCCGGGACAGACCTCCTCTGGGGCCAACGTCCTGACTTTC.

This chain connects TRBV6-2 or TRBV6-3 to TRBJ2-7, with D unresolved. CDR1 is MNHEY and CDR2 is SVGEGT in the germline V gene. Trimming shortened V by 5 bases and J by 1 base, and 15 bases separated the two germline ends. This CDR3 is 15 amino acids long. The CDR3 protein is CASSPGGVRSYEQYF. The CDR3 nucleotides are TGTGCCAGCAGTCCCGGCGGTGTCAGATCCTACGAGCAGTACTTC.

V is TRBV4-1 and J is TRBJ2-7; 8 bases are a match to TRBD1. CDR1 is MGHRA and CDR2 is YSYEKL in the germline V gene. The CDR3 totals 16 residues. The ends lost 0 bases at V and 1 base at J; junction bases unmatched: 5. CDR3 sequence reads: CASSQDSGTGSYEQYF. CDR3 bases: TGCGCCAGCAGCCAAGATTCTGGGACAGGTTCCTACGAGCAGTACTTC.

V is TRBV11-1 and J is TRBJ2-7; 7 bases are shared with TRBD1. V was clipped by 6 bases and J by 0 bases; unmatched bases: 5. Germline CDR1 is SGHAT and CDR2 is FQDESV (reference sequence). The CDR3 has 14 amino acids. In nucleotides, the CDR3 is TGTGCCAGCAGATTGACAGGGAGCTCCTACGAGCAGTACTTC. It is translated as CASRLTGSSYEQYF.

The chain recombines TRBV7-2 with TRBJ2-2, with TRBD2 matching over 9 bases. CDR3 length equals 18 residues. Trimming at V came to 5 bases and at J to 3 bases, leaving 13 bases not matched to a gene. Germline-derived CDR1 and CDR2 are SGHTA and FQGNSA. CDR3 region: CASSLTSGRRRDTGELFF. The CDR3 nucleotides read TGTGCCAGCAGCCTGACTAGCGGCAGGCGGCGGGACACCGGGGAGCTGTTTTTT. Variable domain in full (rest from reference TRBV7-2 and TRBJ2-2): GAGVSQSPSNKVTEKGKDVELRCDPISGHTALYWYRQSLGQGLEFLIYFQGNSAPDKSGLPSDRFSAERTGGSVSTLTIQRTQQEDSAVYLCASSLTSGRRRDTGELFFGEGSRLTVL.

V gene TRBV9 combines with J gene TRBJ2-3; 9 positions match TRBD1. The germline V gene has CDR1 SGDLS and CDR2 YYNGEE. V lost 3 bases and J lost 3; bases outside the gene matches: 5. This CDR3 is 15 amino acids long. CDR3 nucleotides: TGTGCCAGCAGCGGTCCGGGACAGGGTACAGATACGCAGTATTTT. Translating it yields CASSGPGQGTDTQYF. The variable domain in full, with the rest retrieved from reference TRBV9 and TRBJ2-3, is DSGVTQTPKHLITATGQRVTLRCSPRSGDLSVYWYQQSLDQGLQFLIQYYNGEERAKGNILERFSAQQFPDLHSELNLSSLELGDSALYFCASSGPGQGTDTQYFGPGTRLTVL.

This chain connects TRBV28 to TRBJ2-1; the match to TRBD2 covers 9 bases. The germline V gene has CDR1 MDHEN and CDR2 SYDVKM. The CDR3 runs 17 residues. V lost 3 bases, J lost 7 bases, and 13 bases stayed unmatched. This CDR3 is CASSFLAGGRRRNEQFF. The CDR3, as DNA: TGTGCCAGCAGTTTTCTGGCGGGAGGGAGGCGACGTAATGAGCAGTTCTTC.

The chain couples TRBV28 to TRBJ2-7, with 9 bases fitting TRBD1. The CDR3 extends over 14 amino acids. J lost 5 bases, V lost 6 bases, and 8 bases had no gene match. Germline CDR1 is MDHEN and CDR2 is SYDVKM. In DNA, the CDR3 is TGTGCCAGCAGAACCGGGACAGGGCTCGACGAGCAGTACTTC. Translating gives CASRTGTGLDEQYF.

V gene TRBV5-1 combines with J gene TRBJ2-3; 9 nucleotides align to TRBD1. This CDR3 has 16 residues. Trimming took 0 bases from V and 1 from J; bases not matched to a gene: 3. Germline V gene sequence: CDR1 SGHRS, CDR2 YFSETQ. In nucleotides, the CDR3 is TGCGCCAGCAGCTTGGGGGACAGGGTAGGCACAGATACGCAGTATTTT. Its translation: CASSLGDRVGTDTQYF.

The table lists this clone with a count of one. This rearrangement joins TRBV19 to TRBJ2-2; 13 nucleotides line up with TRBD2. Looked up from germline, CDR1 is LNHDA and CDR2 is SQIVND (reference sequence). The CDR3 is made up of 18 amino acids. J was trimmed by 7 bases and V by 5 bases; bases with no gene match: 13. The CDR3 spells CASSPRRTSGSGGGELFF. Here the CDR3 DNA reads TGTGCCAGTAGTCCAAGGCGGACTAGCGGGAGCGGCGGCGGGGAGCTGTTTTTT.

This chain links TRBV5-1 with TRBJ1-2; 7 bases fit TRBD1. Germline lookup yields CDR1 SGHRS and CDR2 YFSETQ. V was pared by 0 bases and J by 3 bases, with 5 bases of the junction left unmatched. The CDR3 is 15 amino acids. CDR3 protein: CASSLGGTAHYGYTF. The CDR3 bases are TGCGCCAGCAGCTTGGGGGGGACAGCTCACTATGGCTACACCTTC.

This clone was detected once. V gene TRBV7-2 combines with J gene TRBJ2-7; D not certain. The CDR3 sequence is 13 residues long. V dropped 6 bases and J dropped 3 bases, with 12 bases sitting between them. CDR1 SGHTA and CDR2 FQGNSA come from the germline V gene. As DNA, the CDR3 is TGTGCCAGCAGTATCTTTCTTCTCTACGAGCAGTACTTC. Translated: CASSIFLLYEQYF. The complete variable domain, with remaining parts taken from reference TRBV7-2 and TRBJ2-7, reads GAGVSQSPSNKVTEKGKDVELRCDPISGHTALYWYRQSLGQGLEFLIYFQGNSAPDKSGLPSDRFSAERTGGSVSTLTIQRTQQEDSAVYLCASSIFLLYEQYFGPGTRLTVT.

The chain uses TRBV20-1 and TRBJ2-5; 7 nucleotides match TRBD2. The germline V gene encodes CDR1 DFQATT and CDR2 SNEGSKA (reference sequence). V lost 7 bases and J lost 6; bases outside the gene matches: 2. CDR3 length: 10 residues. The CDR3 region is CSVGRQTQYF. The CDR3, as DNA: TGCAGTGTCGGGAGGCAGACCCAGTACTTC.

The chain joins TRBV7-3 to TRBJ2-2; 8 bases are shared with TRBD1. The germline V gene encodes CDR1 SGHTA and CDR2 FQGTGA. Germline trimming cut 4 bases from V and 5 bases from J; bases unmatched to any gene: 9. The CDR3 length is 16 residues. The CDR3 region is CASSSWDRRSTGELFF. CDR3 bases: TGTGCCAGCAGCTCATGGGACAGGAGATCTACCGGGGAGCTGTTTTTT.

The V and J genes are TRBV5-6 and TRBJ1-1, with no clear D. CDR3 length equals 13 residues. Germline values: CDR1 SGHDT, CDR2 YYEEEE. The V gene lost 3 bases and the J gene lost 5 bases, with 11 bases spanning the gap. CDR3 loop: CASSSSGPTEAFF. The CDR3 nucleotides are TGTGCCAGCAGCTCCTCTGGGCCGACTGAAGCTTTCTTT.

This clone has only one observation. The junction departs from the called germline gene at one end, perhaps through a read error. The V call is TRBV5-5, the J call TRBJ2-7; D is possibly TRBD2 (5 bases). The CDR3 loop spans 14 amino acids. CDR1 SGHKS and CDR2 YYEKEE come from the germline V gene (reference sequence). CDR3 DNA sequence: TGTGCCAGCACCTTGGGCCCGTTACTAGACGAGCAGTACTTC. Protein product: CASTLGPLLDEQYF.

The chain uses TRBV7-9 and TRBJ1-4; D may be TRBD1 (5 bases). This CDR3 region has 15 residues. Trimming removed 4 bases from V and 8 bases from J, with 17 bases in between. Germline V gives CDR1 SEHNR, CDR2 FQNEAQ (reference sequence). CDR3 amino acids: CASSSVSAGREKLFF. The DNA of the CDR3 is TGTGCCAGCAGCTCCGTATCGGCAGGGCGAGAAAAACTGTTTTTT.

The J gene is TRBJ2-1, the V gene TRBV3-1 (or the pseudogene TRBV3-2); 7 bases match TRBD2. The germline CDR1 and CDR2 sequences are LGHDT and YNNKEL (reference sequence). V was pared by 4 bases and J by 8 bases, with 14 bases of the junction left unmatched. The CDR3 loop spans 16 amino acids. The CDR3 bases are TGTGCCAGCAGCCCCACGGCTCGCGGGAGTGGGTATGAGCAGTTCTTC. It translates to CASSPTARGSGYEQFF.

V is TRBV7-2 and J is TRBJ2-3; 7 bases line up with TRBD2. Per germline, CDR1 SGHTA and CDR2 FQGNSA. The CDR3 consists of 18 residues. V lost 3 bases and J lost 5; bases outside the gene matches: 17. The CDR3 region has the DNA TGTGCCAGCAGCTTCCTGACGTCGGGCGGGAGCGGGGTAGATACGCAGTATTTT. This codes for CASSFLTSGGSGVDTQYF.

The chain is built from TRBV28 and TRBJ2-7, with D maybe TRBD1 (5 bases). V was pared by 6 bases and J by 5 bases, with 14 bases between. The CDR3 loop spans 13 amino acids. In germline, CDR1 is MDHEN, CDR2 SYDVKM. The chain's CDR3 is CASSRMGRNEQYF. The CDR3 DNA reads as TGTGCCAGCAGCCGGATGGGGCGGAACGAGCAGTACTTC. The full variable domain, in which reference TRBV28 and TRBJ2-7 provide the parts outside the CDR3, is DVKVTQSSRYLVKRTGEKVFLECVQDMDHENMFWYRQDPGLGLRLIYFSYDVKMKEKGDIPEGYSVSREKKERFSLILESASTNQTSMYLCASSRMGRNEQYFGPGTRLTVT.

V and J are TRBV27 and TRBJ2-7; 7 bases agree with TRBD1. This CDR3 region has 15 residues. J was trimmed by 4 bases and V by 9 bases; bases with no gene match: 15. CDR1 MNHEY and CDR2 SMNVEV come from the germline V gene (reference sequence). The CDR3 reads CASFKRGQHSYEQYF. The CDR3 nucleotides read TGTGCCAGTTTCAAAAGGGGACAGCACTCTTACGAGCAGTACTTC.